This T cell receptor beta chain derives from a study of cytomegalovirus exposure and HLA in healthy donors. Turning to the study itself: Of some 410 genotyped donors, roughly 81% grouped in the Caucasian-associated ancestry cluster. General observations from the study: Most TCR beta V segments were productive about 90% or about 30% of the time in an earlier analysis. The investigators catalogued 160 or so TCR beta chains as cytomegalovirus-associated.

Points on this clone: The antigen remains undetermined.

V lost 1 base, J lost 1 base, and 11 bases lay in between. Germline CDR1 is SGHVS and CDR2 is FNYEAQ. The CDR3 spans 15 residues. PCR amplification relied on 60 Vbeta primers (plus 13 Jbeta primers). Some clones are missing from TCRdb's copy, which holds only in-frame ones; the method was immunoSEQ multiplex PCR. The sample has 130,000 to 150,000 clones, over 70% seen once. The TCR originated in a young man in good health and CMV-seropositive. The material sequenced was PBMCs. This chain connects TRBV7-6 to TRBJ2-7; D remains unclear. The CDR3 sequence is CASSLEVGSSYEQYF. CDR3 nucleotides: TGTGCCAGCAGCTTAGAGGTGGGCAGTTCCTACGAGCAGTACTTC.